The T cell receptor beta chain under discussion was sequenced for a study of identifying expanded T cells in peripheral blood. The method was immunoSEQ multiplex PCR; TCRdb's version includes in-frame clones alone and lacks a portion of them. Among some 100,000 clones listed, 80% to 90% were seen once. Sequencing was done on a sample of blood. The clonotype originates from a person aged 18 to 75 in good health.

The CDR3 sequence: CASSAATTDLREQYF. For the CDR3, the DNA is TGTGCCAGCTCAGCGGCCACTACTGATCTACGCGAGCAGTACTTC. The genes are TRBV18 and TRBJ2-7; D call uncertain. This CDR3 region has 15 residues. Germline V gene data show CDR1 as KGHSH and CDR2 as LQKENI. Between the trimmed V and J ends, which lost 5 bases and 6 bases, there was a span of 20 bases.